The 22 T cell receptor beta chains presented below share a single source sample, sequenced in a study of shared clonotypes between healthy human individuals. Sequenced by immunoSEQ multiplex PCR; TCRdb stores in-frame clones only, minus some. This sample has fewer than 2.5 million clones, with 80% to 95% found just once. Sequencing input: naive CD4+ T cells from PBMCs. Specified subset: CD45RA+ positively selected. The receptors come from a man between 18 and 29 years old in good health. Some clones in this sample may be carry-over from other donors' samples.

The chain joins TRBV6-5 to TRBJ2-6; perhaps TRBD1 as D (5 bases). The CDR3 has 16 amino acids. Trimming left V 4 bases short and J 4 bases short, with 14 bases between. Germline V gene lookup returns CDR1 MNHEY and CDR2 SVGAGI. The CDR3 protein is CASSLARVSGANVLTF. In nucleotides, the CDR3 is TGTGCCAGCAGTTTGGCCAGGGTATCCGGGGCCAACGTCCTGACTTTC.

In DNA, the CDR3 is TGTGCCAGCAGCTTAGCGCTGGGACAGGGAAGCGAGCAGTACTTC. Translation: CASSLALGQGSEQYF. The rearrangement joins TRBV7-9 to TRBJ2-7; 9 bases are shared with TRBD1. Germline CDR1 reads SEHNR; CDR2 reads FQNEAQ (reference sequence). V dropped 0 bases and J dropped 6; count of bases not matched to a gene: 6. The CDR3 is 15 residues long.

The V call is TRBV19, the J call TRBJ1-1; D is ambiguous. The CDR3 totals 17 residues. V shed 7 bases and J shed 8 bases, with 29 bases lying between them. Germline V CDR1 and CDR2: LNHDA, SQIVND (reference sequence). The CDR3 sequence is CASNTPGAISPRTEAFF. The DNA of the CDR3 is TGTGCCAGTAACACCCCTGGCGCCATCTCTCCTCGCACAGAAGCTTTCTTT.

The chain joins TRBV7-2 to TRBJ1-2, with 8 bases identical to TRBD1. CDR1 is SGHTA, CDR2 FQGNSA, per germline. This CDR3 contains 16 residues. J gave up 4 bases and V 5 bases, and 12 bases lay outside the gene matches. CDR3 bases: TGTGCCAGCAGCCCACAACCAGGACAGGGAGGCTATGGCTACACCTTC. This encodes CASSPQPGQGGYGYTF.

This chain links TRBV19 with TRBJ1-4; possibly TRBD1 for D (5 bases). CDR3 length: 15 amino acids. Trimming took 3 bases from V and 2 from J, leaving 10 bases between them. The V gene's germline CDR1 is LNHDA and CDR2 SQIVND (reference sequence). The CDR3 sequence is CASSMLDSTNEKLFF. CDR3 bases: TGTGCCAGTAGTATGCTCGACAGCACTAATGAAAAACTGTTTTTT.

The V gene is TRBV6-1, the J gene TRBJ1-5; possibly TRBD1 for D (6 bases). Germline values: CDR1 MNHNS, CDR2 SASEGT. The CDR3 spans 15 residues. Trimming cost V 2 bases and J 11 bases, with 19 bases left between them. CDR3 residues: CASSESGARSKAQHF. The CDR3 bases are TGTGCCAGCAGTGAATCAGGGGCCCGATCAAAGGCCCAGCATTTT.

This chain joins TRBV18 and TRBJ2-5, with TRBD1 matching 12 bases. Trimming at V came to 1 base and at J to 5 bases, leaving 8 bases not matched to a gene. The length of the CDR3 is 17 residues. Germline assignment: CDR1 KGHSH and CDR2 LQKENI. The CDR3: CASSPLPGTGGGETQYF. Here the CDR3 DNA reads TGTGCCAGCTCACCACTCCCCGGGACAGGGGGCGGTGAGACCCAGTACTTC.

V gene TRBV29-1 combines with J gene TRBJ2-3, with D possibly TRBD2 on 7 matching bases. Deletions cut 6 bases from V and 5 bases from J, with 15 bases between. The CDR3 covers 13 residues. From germline, CDR1 is SQVTM and CDR2 ANQGSEA. CDR3 sequence: CSVTPGGRDTQYF. CDR3 DNA: TGCAGCGTCACTCCCGGGGGGCGAGATACGCAGTATTTT.

The gene calls are TRBV6-6 and TRBJ2-1; 10 bases are shared with TRBD2. CDR1 is MNHNY, CDR2 SVGAGI, per germline (reference sequence). V lost 5 bases, J lost 7 bases, and 8 bases stayed unmatched. The CDR3 totals 15 residues. Written as DNA, the CDR3 is TGTGCCAGCAGTCTACTAGCGGGAACGGGGAATGAGCAGTTCTTC. Translated: CASSLLAGTGNEQFF.

The chain recombines TRBV4-2 with TRBJ2-7; D might be TRBD1 or TRBD2, each matching 5 bases. Trimming took off 3 bases at V and 3 bases at J, with 27 bases between the two ends. The germline CDR1 and CDR2 sequences are LGHNA and YNFKEQ. The CDR3 is 19 amino acids. In nucleotides, the CDR3 is TGTGCCAGCAGCCAGGACCTCGGGGCAGAAGGATTTTTGAGCTACGAGCAGTACTTC. It codes for CASSQDLGAEGFLSYEQYF.

In regard to this clone: Other DNA sequences of this sample code for an identical CDR3. The chain couples TRBV15 to TRBJ2-1; D call uncertain. The CDR3 is 13 amino acids. V was cut by 0 bases and J by 6 bases, with 6 bases left in between. Germline CDR1 and CDR2: LNHNV and YYDKDF (reference sequence). The chain's CDR3 is CATSRDIVNEQFF. CDR3 nucleotide sequence: TGTGCCACCAGCAGAGATATCGTCAATGAGCAGTTCTTC.

This rearrangement joins TRBV5-8 to TRBJ1-5, with D maybe TRBD1 (5 bases). Trimming shortened V by 7 bases and J by 4 bases, and 18 bases separated the two germline ends. The CDR3 is 15 amino acids. Germline V CDR1 and CDR2: SGHTS, YDEGEE. The CDR3 loop reads CASPPLRPGNQPQHF. CDR3 nucleotides: TGTGCCAGCCCGCCCTTGAGACCAGGGAATCAGCCCCAGCATTTT.

This clone was seen only a few times. The V call is TRBV2, the J call TRBJ2-6; tentative D call: TRBD2 (6 bases). Trimming took 6 bases from V and 10 from J, leaving 7 bases between them. Germline assignment: CDR1 SNHLY and CDR2 FYNNEI. The CDR3 totals 11 residues. The CDR3 loop reads CASSGLNVLTF. The DNA of the CDR3 is TGTGCCAGCAGCGGACTAAACGTCCTGACTTTC.

The chain combines TRBV29-1 with TRBJ1-2; 10 bases are a match to TRBD1. The CDR3 extends over 13 amino acids. V lost 1 base, J lost 6 bases, and 2 bases stayed unmatched. Germline CDR1 SQVTM, CDR2 ANQGSEA. The CDR3 DNA is TGCAGCGTTGAAGGACAGGGGGCAAATGGCTACACCTTC. It specifies CSVEGQGANGYTF. Supplemented by reference TRBV29-1 and TRBJ1-2, the full variable domain reads SAVISQKPSRDICQRGTSLTIQCQVDSQVTMMFWYRQQPGQSLTLIATANQGSEATYESGFVIDKFPISRPNLTFSTLTVSNMSPEDSSIYLCSVEGQGANGYTFGSGTRLTVV.

The chain carries TRBV7-9 and TRBJ2-1; 9 nucleotides match TRBD2. Losses at the gene ends were 6 bases for V and 0 bases for J; bases not matched to a gene: 6. CDR1 is SEHNR and CDR2 is FQNEAQ in the germline V gene (reference sequence). The CDR3 has 16 residues. This chain's CDR3 is CASSHSGRTSYNEQFF. Here the CDR3 DNA reads TGTGCCAGCAGTCACAGCGGGAGGACCTCCTACAATGAGCAGTTCTTC.

The V and J genes are TRBV5-1 and TRBJ2-2; D gene uncertain. The CDR3 sequence is 12 residues long. The V and J ends lost 4 bases and 4 bases respectively, with 5 bases between them. The germline V gene encodes CDR1 SGHRS and CDR2 YFSETQ. The CDR3 here is CASSAVTGELFF. Here the CDR3 DNA reads TGCGCCAGCAGCGCAGTCACCGGGGAGCTGTTTTTT. Variable domain in full (rest from reference TRBV5-1 and TRBJ2-2): KAGVTQTPRYLIKTRGQQVTLSCSPISGHRSVSWYQQTPGQGLQFLFEYFSETQRNKGNFPGRFSGRQFSNSRSEMNVSTLELGDSALYLCASSAVTGELFFGEGSRLTVL.

The chain links TRBV5-1 to TRBJ1-1; a possible D gene is TRBD1 (6 bases). This CDR3 is 15 amino acids long. CDR1 SGHRS and CDR2 YFSETQ come from the germline V gene. V lost 2 bases to trimming and J lost 3 bases, with 14 bases between them. The CDR3 DNA reads as TGCGCCAGCAGCTTACAGGGTTTTAAGGACACTGAAGCTTTCTTT. The encoded protein is CASSLQGFKDTEAFF.

This clone appeared once. J is TRBJ2-4 and V is TRBV9; either TRBD1 or TRBD2 may supply D (5 bases each). Germline V gene sequence: CDR1 SGDLS, CDR2 YYNGEE. The ends were cut back, 2 bases at V and 7 bases at J, with 13 bases in the middle. The CDR3 is 14 residues long. The CDR3 DNA reads TGTGCCAGCAGCGTCGGGGCCCCGGGTAACATTCAGTACTTC. It translates to CASSVGAPGNIQYF. Together with reference TRBV9 and TRBJ2-4, the CDR3 gives the full variable domain: DSGVTQTPKHLITATGQRVTLRCSPRSGDLSVYWYQQSLDQGLQFLIQYYNGEERAKGNILERFSAQQFPDLHSELNLSSLELGDSALYFCASSVGAPGNIQYFGAGTRLSVL.

This chain uses TRBV28 with TRBJ2-7; D may be TRBD2 (6 bases). Germline V gene sequence: CDR1 MDHEN, CDR2 SYDVKM. The CDR3 loop spans 16 amino acids. V lost 7 bases, J lost 0 bases, and 19 bases lay in between. The CDR3 DNA reads as TGTGCCAGCACCGCGCGGGACGTCCGGGGCTCCTACGAGCAGTACTTC. Translated, it gives CASTARDVRGSYEQYF.

The rearrangement joins TRBV6-1 to TRBJ2-1, with 8 bases matching TRBD2. Germline CDR1 is MNHNS and CDR2 is SASEGT. CDR3 length equals 16 residues. Trimming removed 2 bases from V and 4 bases from J; junction bases left unmatched: 7. Here the CDR3 reads CASSEKLAAVYNEQFF. The CDR3 bases are TGTGCCAGCAGTGAAAAACTAGCGGCTGTTTACAATGAGCAGTTCTTC.

The J gene is TRBJ2-1, the V gene TRBV25-1; 13 bases align to TRBD2. The J segment lost 0 bases and the V segment lost 6 bases, leaving 8 bases of the junction unmatched. CDR3 length: 18 residues. The germline V gene encodes CDR1 MGHDK and CDR2 SYGVNS. For the CDR3, the DNA is TGTGCCAGCAGAACGACTAGCGGGAGGACAAGCTCCTACAATGAGCAGTTCTTC. Amino acids: CASRTTSGRTSSYNEQFF.

The rearrangement joins TRBV29-1 to TRBJ2-1; 8 nucleotides match TRBD2. With 7 bases clipped from V and 9 bases from J, the junction kept 8 bases outside the gene matches. This CDR3 is built from 12 residues. The germline gives CDR1 SQVTM, CDR2 ANQGSEA. In nucleotides, the CDR3 is TGCAGCGCCGCCGGGGGGGGAGGTGAGCAGTTCTTC. This translates into CSAAGGGGEQFF.